The 8 T cell receptor beta chains given below trace back to one sample, sequenced in a study of naive and memory T cell subsets (dated by TCRdb to about 2017). The library came from UMI-ligation and nested PCR. Instrument on record: Illumina MiSeq. The ligated cDNA was amplified in four rounds of PCR with nested alpha and beta constant region primers together with the SP2 primer. The public sequencing data were trimmed at Q25 with fastp and processed into clonotypes with MiXCR by TCRdb, which kept only in-frame beta chains. Each CDR3 protein gets just one entry, which takes the most common genes and DNA from the rows behind it. This sample gives 37,000 or so distinct CDR3 sequences in total; around 10% of them show up just once. The ten largest account for roughly 3.9% of the sample. The treatment or condition label on this specimen signifies: skin biopsy from PPD injection site in Mantoux-positive individual. The study reported a robust and sensitive protocol to amplify, sequence and analyze TCRs, based on 3' ligation of a UMI-containing oligonucleotide to TCR cDNA.

This sample comprised skin, obtained from a tuberculin skin test site. All receptors come from an adult in good health.

This clonotype was seen at least ten times. The V gene is TRBV2, the J gene TRBJ1-4; D is ambiguous. Germline CDR1 reads SNHLY; CDR2 reads FYNNEI. This CDR3 is 16 amino acids long. The germline V and J ends were trimmed by 1 base and 3 bases, with 12 bases remaining between them. For the CDR3, the DNA is TGTGCCAGCAGTGAAGTGGGTTCGCGTCCTAATGAAAAACTGTTTTTT. Amino acid sequence: CASSEVGSRPNEKLFF.

Many counts were recorded for this clonotype. This chain links TRBV29-1 with TRBJ1-1; D uncertain. Trimming took 2 bases from V and 5 from J, leaving 12 bases between them. This CDR3 spans 13 amino acids. The V gene's germline CDR1 is SQVTM and CDR2 ANQGSEA. The CDR3 protein is CSVENVQGTEAFF. CDR3 nucleotide sequence: TGCAGCGTTGAAAACGTACAAGGGACTGAAGCTTTCTTT. The whole variable domain, remainder taken from reference TRBV29-1 and TRBJ1-1, is SAVISQKPSRDICQRGTSLTIQCQVDSQVTMMFWYRQQPGQSLTLIATANQGSEATYESGFVIDKFPISRPNLTFSTLTVSNMSPEDSSIYLCSVENVQGTEAFFGQGTRLTVV.

At least ten counts were recorded for this clonotype. The chain employs TRBV2 and TRBJ2-2; D unclear. The CDR3 is 13 residues long. In germline, CDR1 is SNHLY, CDR2 FYNNEI. With 6 bases removed from V and 0 bases from J, the gap between germline ends came to 5 bases. The CDR3 sequence: CASSVTNTGELFF. Written as DNA, the CDR3 is TGTGCCAGCAGCGTAACGAACACCGGGGAGCTGTTTTTT.

This clonotype has at least ten counts. V usage is TRBV6-6 and J usage is TRBJ2-3, with 7 bases identical to TRBD2. V shed 6 bases and J 2 bases; nucleotides not matched to a gene: 5. Germline CDR1 is MNHNY and CDR2 is SVGAGI (reference sequence). There are 14 residues in the CDR3. CDR3 sequence reads: CASRLARNTDTQYF. For the CDR3, the DNA is TGTGCCAGCAGACTAGCGCGCAACACAGATACGCAGTATTTT.

This clonotype rates as medium-sized. V is TRBV27 and J is TRBJ2-3; the D is unclear. Trimming stripped 3 bases from V and 2 bases from J, with 9 bases between. This CDR3 contains 14 residues. Germline V lookup: CDR1 MNHEY, CDR2 SMNVEV (reference sequence). The CDR3 sequence is CASSFGPHTDTQYF. The CDR3 DNA sequence: TGTGCCAGCAGTTTTGGACCCCACACAGATACGCAGTATTTT.

This clonotype was observed many times. J is TRBJ2-3 and V is TRBV6-1, with 10 positions matching TRBD2. CDR3 length: 16 residues. Trimming at V came to 3 bases and at J to 2 bases, leaving 5 bases not matched to a gene. Germline V CDR1 and CDR2: MNHNS, SASEGT. Written as DNA, the CDR3 is TGTGCCAGCAGTGACCTACTAGCGGGGTACACAGATACGCAGTATTTT. This sequence encodes CASSDLLAGYTDTQYF.

The chain recombines TRBV4-1 with TRBJ2-5; D not certain. Trimming took off 1 base at V and 5 bases at J, with 17 bases between the two ends. Looked up from germline, CDR1 is MGHRA and CDR2 is YSYEKL. The CDR3 runs 16 residues. The CDR3 loop is CASSQGVPNNLETQYF. In DNA form, the CDR3 reads TGCGCCAGCAGCCAAGGAGTGCCTAACAACCTGGAGACCCAGTACTTC.

This clonotype was counted many times. The V call is TRBV2, the J call TRBJ1-1; 7 bases map to TRBD1. V lost 9 bases, J lost 0 bases, and 4 bases stayed unmatched. CDR3 length: 13 amino acids. Germline lookup yields CDR1 SNHLY and CDR2 FYNNEI. In DNA form, the CDR3 reads TGTGCCAGAACAGGGGCTGTGAACACTGAAGCTTTCTTT. Its translation is CARTGAVNTEAFF.